This is a list of T cell receptor beta chains from one sample in a study of CD8+ T cells in alopecia areata. Profiling relied on immunoSEQ multiplex PCR, and the TCRdb table lists in-frame clones only, not all of them. This sample has around 200,000 clones, with roughly three fifths found just once. This material consisted of CD8+ T cells sorted from blood, taken at week 24, from a patient treated with tofacitinib. The origin of the receptors is a human donor with alopecia areata. CDR3s include the opening cysteine and the closing phenylalanine or tryptophan. Each record gives: J gene, V gene, CDR3 length, CDR3 protein.

>TRBJ2-5|TRBV30|14
CAWSVQGHQETQYF
>TRBJ1-6|TRBV27|16
CASSSIQGGDNSPLHF
>TRBJ2-4|TRBV30|12
CAWSGMSSIQYF
>TRBJ2-4|TRBV4-1|14
CASSQGTGESIQYF
>TRBJ1-1|TRBV27|12
CASGGGNTEAFF
>TRBJ2-1|TRBV29-1|14
CSVDSDRGPYEQFF
>TRBJ1-5|TRBV5-6|14
CASSPGAGDQPQHF
>TRBJ2-1|TRBV19|16
CASSIVHSGGAVEQFF
>TRBJ2-6|TRBV29-1|12
CSVVSGANVLTF
>TRBJ1-6|TRBV13|14
CASSSGQGHSPLHF
>TRBJ1-5|TRBV2|16
CASSEGPLRGNQPQHF
>TRBJ2-7|TRBV5-1|13
CASRMSGGREQYF
>TRBJ2-7|TRBV5-1|14
CASSLVGLPYEQYF
>TRBJ2-7|TRBV29-1|13
CSTTGLSSYEQYF
>TRBJ2-1|TRBV5-1|14
CASHSGGANNEQFF
>TRBJ1-6|TRBV23-1|19
CASSQLRRPGPIRDSPLHF
>TRBJ2-7|TRBV18|15
CASSPEPNVAYEQYF
>TRBJ2-2|TRBV15|15
CATSFSGGAAGELFF
>TRBJ2-7|TRBV6-5|11
CASTRGREQYF
>TRBJ2-3|TRBV9|15
CASSSERGSTDTQYF
>TRBJ1-1|TRBV5-6|12
CASSLGILEAFF
>TRBJ2-3|TRBV13|16
CASSLSGTESTDTQYF
>TRBJ1-5|TRBV4-1|12
CASSPGGQPQHF
>TRBJ1-1|TRBV5-4|13
CASSRTGNTEAFF
>TRBJ1-1|TRBV7-9|13
CASSTTGDTEAFF
>TRBJ2-7|TRBV5-1|13
CASSLRGQDEQYF
>TRBJ2-7|TRBV5-1|17
CASSFRTGPVTSYEQYF
>TRBJ1-5|TRBV30|15
CAWSVGTGLDQPQHF
>TRBJ1-1|TRBV7-3|15
CASSLSSGPFGEAFF
>TRBJ1-2|TRBV29-1|12
CSVPLGEYGYTF
>TRBJ2-2|TRBV7-9|14
CASSFGQGTGELFF
>TRBJ1-2|TRBV19|13
CASSINRAYGYTF
>TRBJ2-3|TRBV5-1|14
CASSLGRISDTQYF
>TRBJ2-7|TRBV30|14
CARGGSMGFYEQYF
>TRBJ2-3|TRBV11-2|16
CASSLLPGGDTDTQYF
>TRBJ2-5|TRBV30|13
CAWRRGVKETQYF
>TRBJ2-7|TRBV7-6|12
CASSLRSSEQYF
>TRBJ2-7|TRBV30|11
CAWSVSGEQYF
>TRBJ2-3|TRBV9|16
CASSDSVTTPTDTQYF
>TRBJ2-1|TRBV15|17
CATSRGSRVSSYNEQFF
>TRBJ2-2|TRBV29-1|12
CSVAEYTGELFF
>TRBJ1-6|TRBV29-1|15
CSVEDPRVWDSALHF
>TRBJ2-2|TRBV7-7|17
CASLEIGAQFNTGELFF
>TRBJ1-1|TRBV30|12
CAWSTGGTEAFF
>TRBJ2-1|TRBV29-1|14
CSVQQGTSYNEQFF
>TRBJ2-5|TRBV27|16
CASSTLREAGEETQYF
>TRBJ2-7|TRBV7-2|15
CASSSPAGTGYEQYF
>TRBJ2-5|TRBV7-9|12
CASIGVQETQYF
>TRBJ2-7|TRBV25-1|16
CASSEYIGGTSYEQYF
>TRBJ2-5|TRBV23-1|21
CASSQSMWGASIGLGQETQYF
>TRBJ2-5|TRBV29-1|15
CSAVVAGGPEETQYF
>TRBJ1-4|TRBV19|15
CASIGTGSTNEKLFF
>TRBJ2-3|TRBV5-1|11
CASSFQDTQYF
>TRBJ2-2|TRBV5-1|12
CASSYGVGELFF
>TRBJ2-5|TRBV7-9|17
CASSARLAGGQQETQYF
>TRBJ2-3|TRBV7-9|12
CATTGGTDTQYF
>TRBJ1-6|TRBV2|13
CASSAGGGSPLHF
>TRBJ2-1|TRBV28|14
CASTPVRQYNEQFF
>TRBJ2-6|TRBV29-1|16
CSVEEGGVSGANVLTF